The 9 T cell receptor beta chains in this list originate from one sample, sequenced in a study of technical replicates of blood from four donors. Assay: immunoSEQ multiplex PCR; the TCRdb copy retains only in-frame clones and omits some. The repertoire holds 55,000 to 75,000 clones, with 90% to 95% as singletons. The sample consisted of PBMCs. These receptors originate from a human donor in good health. Some clones in this sample may be carry-over from other donors' samples.

This chain connects TRBV20-1 to TRBJ1-1; D is unclear. The CDR3 consists of 11 residues. Germline loops: CDR1 DFQATT, CDR2 SNEGSKA (reference sequence). V lost 7 bases and J 1 base, leaving 7 bases between the germline ends. Here the CDR3 DNA reads TGCAGTGTCGGCGGGAACACTGAAGCTTTCTTT. Its translation: CSVGGNTEAFF.

The chain joins TRBV11-3 to TRBJ2-2; 7 nucleotides align to TRBD2. V shed 5 bases, J shed 7 bases, and the junction held 7 bases outside the gene matches. The CDR3 sequence is 14 residues long. The germline V gene has CDR1 SGHNT and CDR2 YENEEA. The CDR3 reads CASSPRREVGELFF. As DNA, the CDR3 is TGTGCCAGCAGCCCCCGACGGGAGGTCGGGGAGCTGTTTTTT.

This clone was seen a single time. The V and J genes are TRBV7-7 and TRBJ2-2, with a tentative D call TRBD2 (5 bases). The CDR3 loop spans 15 amino acids. Germline CDR1 SSHAT, CDR2 FNYEAQ (reference sequence). The germline V and J ends were trimmed by 1 base and 5 bases, with 11 bases remaining between them. The DNA of the CDR3 is TGTGCCAGCAGCTTAGAACCCTCGGGGACCGGGGAGCTGTTTTTT. Its protein is CASSLEPSGTGELFF.

V usage is TRBV6-6 and J usage is TRBJ1-1; D unresolved. Looked up from germline, CDR1 is MNHNY and CDR2 is SVGAGI (reference sequence). Trimming pared 0 bases from V and 3 bases from J, leaving 8 bases between. There are 14 residues in the CDR3. The CDR3 here is CASSYSGSDTEAFF. The CDR3 nucleotides read TGTGCCAGCAGTTACTCGGGGAGCGACACTGAAGCTTTCTTT.

This chain links TRBV11-2 with TRBJ2-7; 9 nucleotides match TRBD1. The CDR3 runs 15 residues. V lost 1 base, J lost 3 bases, and 4 bases stayed unmatched. The germline V gene encodes CDR1 SGHAT and CDR2 FQNNGV. The CDR3: CASSLAPGQGYEQYF. The CDR3 nucleotides read TGTGCCAGCAGCTTAGCCCCGGGACAGGGCTACGAGCAGTACTTC.

The J gene is TRBJ2-1, the V gene TRBV6-1; TRBD1 matches 9 bases. CDR3 length: 13 amino acids. Trimming cost V 9 bases and J 2 bases; bases outside gene matches: 2. Per the germline V gene, CDR1 is MNHNS and CDR2 is SASEGT. The DNA of the CDR3 is TGTGCCAGTCGGGACAGGGCCTACAATGAGCAGTTCTTC. Residues: CASRDRAYNEQFF.

The CDR3: CASSTPPGTKETQYF. CDR3 bases: TGTGCCAGCAGCACCCCACCCGGGACTAAAGAGACCCAGTACTTC. V is TRBV21-1 and J is TRBJ2-5; the table's D call, TRBD2, has no DNA check behind it. TRBV21-1 is a pseudogene locus. There are 15 residues in the CDR3.

This rearrangement joins TRBV4-2 to TRBJ1-4; D ambiguous. Germline CDR1 LGHNA, CDR2 YNFKEQ. V lost 0 bases, J lost 8 bases, and 10 bases lay in between. This CDR3 comprises 14 residues. The CDR3 DNA is TGTGCCAGCAGCCAAGAGAGGGTAGGAGAAAAACTGTTTTTT. Translation gives CASSQERVGEKLFF.

The V call is TRBV4-1, the J call TRBJ2-3; 7 bases line up with TRBD2. With V trimmed by 5 bases and J by 0 bases, 5 bases remained unmatched. Germline values: CDR1 MGHRA, CDR2 YSYEKL. This CDR3 contains 15 residues. CDR3 bases: TGCGCCAGCAGCAACAGCGGGGCCAGCACAGATACGCAGTATTTT. This encodes CASSNSGASTDTQYF.